This entry describes one T cell receptor (beta chain). Its specificity is unknown. Clones were sequenced by immunoSEQ multiplex PCR, and TCRdb holds only the in-frame ones, with some missing. This table has approximately 93,000 clones, less than 95% appearing once. This specimen comes from a study of graft-versus-host responses after intestinal transplantation. Study-level findings and limits: In patients with graft-donor T cell macrochimerism, allograft graft-versus-host to host-versus-graft clonal ratios were high.

This CDR3 region has 14 residues. Germline assignment: CDR1 MNHEY and CDR2 SMNVEV (reference sequence). V was pared by 5 bases and J by 1 base, with 6 bases between. This receptor was identified in a human donor who was the organ donor for an intestinal transplant. The chain links TRBV27 to TRBJ1-6; unclear D gene. The starting material was unstimulated CD8+ T cells sorted from spleen or lymph node cells, obtained before transplant. The DNA for the CDR3 is TGTGCCAGCAGTCCACGGTCCTATAATTCACCCCTCCACTTT. Translated, it gives CASSPRSYNSPLHF.